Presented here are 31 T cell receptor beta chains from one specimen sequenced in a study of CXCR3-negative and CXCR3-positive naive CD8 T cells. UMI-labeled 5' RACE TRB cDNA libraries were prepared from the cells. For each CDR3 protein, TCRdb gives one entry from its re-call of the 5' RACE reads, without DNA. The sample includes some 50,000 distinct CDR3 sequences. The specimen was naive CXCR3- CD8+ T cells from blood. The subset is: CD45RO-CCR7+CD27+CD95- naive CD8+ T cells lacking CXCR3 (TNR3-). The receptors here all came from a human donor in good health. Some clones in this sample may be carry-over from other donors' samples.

The CDR3 sequence is CASSYSGVYEQYF. V is TRBV6-5 and J is TRBJ2-7. The CDR3 loop spans 13 amino acids. Germline V gene sequence: CDR1 MNHEY, CDR2 SVGAGI.

The chain's CDR3 is CSVESSGLPFDEQFF. This chain connects TRBV29-1 to TRBJ2-1; TCRdb reports TRBD2, a call that lacks DNA to check it against. The germline gives CDR1 SQVTM, CDR2 ANQGSEA. There are 15 residues in the CDR3.

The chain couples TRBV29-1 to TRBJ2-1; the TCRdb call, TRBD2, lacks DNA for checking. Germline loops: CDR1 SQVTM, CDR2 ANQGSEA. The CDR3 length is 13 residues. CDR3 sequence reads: CSLTGTSNNEQFF.

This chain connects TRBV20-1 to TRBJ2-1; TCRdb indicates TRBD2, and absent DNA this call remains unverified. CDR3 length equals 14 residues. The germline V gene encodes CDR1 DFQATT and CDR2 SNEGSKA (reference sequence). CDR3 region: CSAEDKRGHNEQFF.

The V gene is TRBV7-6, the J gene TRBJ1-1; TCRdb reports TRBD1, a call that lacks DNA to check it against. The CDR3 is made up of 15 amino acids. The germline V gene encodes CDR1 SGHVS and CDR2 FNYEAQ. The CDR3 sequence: CASSLEAGGVSGAFF.

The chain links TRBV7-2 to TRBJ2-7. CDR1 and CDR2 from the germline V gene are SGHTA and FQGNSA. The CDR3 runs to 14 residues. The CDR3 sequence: CASSLIGETYEQYF.

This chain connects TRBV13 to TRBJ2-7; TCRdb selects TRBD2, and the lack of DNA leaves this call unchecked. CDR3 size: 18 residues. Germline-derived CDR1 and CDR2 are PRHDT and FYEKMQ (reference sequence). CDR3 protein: CASSPPQGTGTRGHEQYF.

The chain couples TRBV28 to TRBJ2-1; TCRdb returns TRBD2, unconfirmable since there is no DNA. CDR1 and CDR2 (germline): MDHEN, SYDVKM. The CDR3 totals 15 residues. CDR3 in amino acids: CASIPREGIGDEQFF.

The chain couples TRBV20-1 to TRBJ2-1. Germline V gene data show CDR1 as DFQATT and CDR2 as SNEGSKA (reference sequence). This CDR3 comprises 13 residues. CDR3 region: CSASKPIYNEQFF.

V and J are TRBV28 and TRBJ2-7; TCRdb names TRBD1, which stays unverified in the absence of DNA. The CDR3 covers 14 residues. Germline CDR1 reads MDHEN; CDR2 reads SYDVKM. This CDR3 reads CASSSAGTVSEQYF.

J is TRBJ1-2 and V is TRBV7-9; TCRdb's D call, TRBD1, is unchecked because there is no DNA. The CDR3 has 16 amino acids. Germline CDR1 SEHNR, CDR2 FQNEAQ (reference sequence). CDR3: CASSPTGQVLNYGYTF.

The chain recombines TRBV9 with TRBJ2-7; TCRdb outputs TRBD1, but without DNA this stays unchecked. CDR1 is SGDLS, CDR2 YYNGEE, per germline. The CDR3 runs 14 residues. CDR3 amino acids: CASSVAGAGFEQYF. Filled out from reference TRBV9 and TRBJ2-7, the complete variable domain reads DSGVTQTPKHLITATGQRVTLRCSPRSGDLSVYWYQQSLDQGLQFLIQYYNGEERAKGNILERFSAQQFPDLHSELNLSSLELGDSALYFCASSVAGAGFEQYFGPGTRLTVT.

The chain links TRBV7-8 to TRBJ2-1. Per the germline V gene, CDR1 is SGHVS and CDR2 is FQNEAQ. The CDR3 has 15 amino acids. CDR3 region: CASVPLGGTFHEQFF.

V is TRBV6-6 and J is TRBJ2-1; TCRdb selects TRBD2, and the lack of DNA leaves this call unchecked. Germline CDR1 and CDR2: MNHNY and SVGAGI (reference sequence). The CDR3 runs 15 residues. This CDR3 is CASSYRVAGGPEQFF.

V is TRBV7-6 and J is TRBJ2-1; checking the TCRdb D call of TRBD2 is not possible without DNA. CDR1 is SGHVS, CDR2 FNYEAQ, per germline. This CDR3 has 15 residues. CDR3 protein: CASSLSSSLYNEQFF.

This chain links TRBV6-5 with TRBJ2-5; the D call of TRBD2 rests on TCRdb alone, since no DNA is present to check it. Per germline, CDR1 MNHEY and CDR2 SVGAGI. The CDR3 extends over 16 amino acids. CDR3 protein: CASNLGTSGVQETQYF.

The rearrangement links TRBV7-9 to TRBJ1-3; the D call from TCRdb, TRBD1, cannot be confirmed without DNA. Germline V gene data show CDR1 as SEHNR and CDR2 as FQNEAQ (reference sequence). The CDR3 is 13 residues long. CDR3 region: CASEGRGTNTIYF.

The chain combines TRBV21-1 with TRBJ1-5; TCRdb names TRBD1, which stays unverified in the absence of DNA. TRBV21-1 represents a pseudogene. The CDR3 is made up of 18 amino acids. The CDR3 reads CASSKEKGLDRVYQPQHF.

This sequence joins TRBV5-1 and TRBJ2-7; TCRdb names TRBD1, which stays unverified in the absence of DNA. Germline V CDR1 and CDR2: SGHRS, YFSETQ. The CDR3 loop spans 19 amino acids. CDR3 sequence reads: CASSPDPLTTGPTSYEQYF. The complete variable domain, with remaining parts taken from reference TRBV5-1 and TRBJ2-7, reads KAGVTQTPRYLIKTRGQQVTLSCSPISGHRSVSWYQQTPGQGLQFLFEYFSETQRNKGNFPGRFSGRQFSNSRSEMNVSTLELGDSALYLCASSPDPLTTGPTSYEQYFGPGTRLTVT.

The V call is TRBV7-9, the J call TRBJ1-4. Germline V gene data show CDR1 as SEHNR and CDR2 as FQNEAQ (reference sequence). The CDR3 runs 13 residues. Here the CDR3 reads CASSLVSDQELFF.

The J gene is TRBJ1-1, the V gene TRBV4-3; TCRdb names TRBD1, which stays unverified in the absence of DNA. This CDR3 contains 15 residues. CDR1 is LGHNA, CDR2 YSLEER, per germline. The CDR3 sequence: CASSQDDRGFTEAFF.

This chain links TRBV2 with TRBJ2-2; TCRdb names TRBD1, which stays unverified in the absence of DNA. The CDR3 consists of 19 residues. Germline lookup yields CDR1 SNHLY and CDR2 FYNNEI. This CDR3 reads CASRPGGDRESSNTGELFF.

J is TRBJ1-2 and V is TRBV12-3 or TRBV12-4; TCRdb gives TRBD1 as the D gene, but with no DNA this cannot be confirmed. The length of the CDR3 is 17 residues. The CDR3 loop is CASTSGAGLDGPNGYTF.

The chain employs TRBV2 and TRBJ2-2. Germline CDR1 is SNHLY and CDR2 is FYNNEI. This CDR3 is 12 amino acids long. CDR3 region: CATRLLTGELFF. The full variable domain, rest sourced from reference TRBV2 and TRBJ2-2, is EPEVTQTPSHQVTQMGQEVILRCVPISNHLYFYWYRQILGQKVEFLVSFYNNEISEKSEIFDDQFSVERPDGSNFTLKIRSTKLEDSAMYFCATRLLTGELFFGEGSRLTVL.

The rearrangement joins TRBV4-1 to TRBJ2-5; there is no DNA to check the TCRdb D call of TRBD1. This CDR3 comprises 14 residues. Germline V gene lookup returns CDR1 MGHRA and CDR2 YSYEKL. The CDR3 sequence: CASSPNAGEETQYF.

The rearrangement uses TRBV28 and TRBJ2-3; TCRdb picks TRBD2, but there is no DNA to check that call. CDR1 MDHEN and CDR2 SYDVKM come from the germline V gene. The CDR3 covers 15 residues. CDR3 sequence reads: CASSTTSGRPDTQYF.

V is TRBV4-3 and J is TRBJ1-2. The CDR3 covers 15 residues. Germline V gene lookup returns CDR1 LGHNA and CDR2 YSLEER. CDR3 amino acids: CASSQPGEPISGYTF.

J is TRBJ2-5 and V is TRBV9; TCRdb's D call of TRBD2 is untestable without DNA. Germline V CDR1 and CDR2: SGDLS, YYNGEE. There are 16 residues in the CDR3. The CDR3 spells CASSVGPGGPEETQYF. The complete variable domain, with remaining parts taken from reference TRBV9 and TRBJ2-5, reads DSGVTQTPKHLITATGQRVTLRCSPRSGDLSVYWYQQSLDQGLQFLIQYYNGEERAKGNILERFSAQQFPDLHSELNLSSLELGDSALYFCASSVGPGGPEETQYFGPGTRLLVL.

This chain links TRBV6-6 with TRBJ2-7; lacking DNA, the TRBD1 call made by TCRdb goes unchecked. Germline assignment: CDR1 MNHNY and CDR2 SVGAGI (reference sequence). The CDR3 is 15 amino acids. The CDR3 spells CASSPPGQGSYEQYF.

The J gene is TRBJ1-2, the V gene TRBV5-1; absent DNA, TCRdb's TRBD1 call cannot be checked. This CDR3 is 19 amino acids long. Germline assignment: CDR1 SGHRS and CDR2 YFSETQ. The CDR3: CASSSWPSTDRDNENGYTF.

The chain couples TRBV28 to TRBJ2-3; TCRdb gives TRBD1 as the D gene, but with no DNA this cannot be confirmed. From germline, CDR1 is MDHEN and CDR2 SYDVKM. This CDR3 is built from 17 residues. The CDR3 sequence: CASSPTPRMQLTDTQYF.